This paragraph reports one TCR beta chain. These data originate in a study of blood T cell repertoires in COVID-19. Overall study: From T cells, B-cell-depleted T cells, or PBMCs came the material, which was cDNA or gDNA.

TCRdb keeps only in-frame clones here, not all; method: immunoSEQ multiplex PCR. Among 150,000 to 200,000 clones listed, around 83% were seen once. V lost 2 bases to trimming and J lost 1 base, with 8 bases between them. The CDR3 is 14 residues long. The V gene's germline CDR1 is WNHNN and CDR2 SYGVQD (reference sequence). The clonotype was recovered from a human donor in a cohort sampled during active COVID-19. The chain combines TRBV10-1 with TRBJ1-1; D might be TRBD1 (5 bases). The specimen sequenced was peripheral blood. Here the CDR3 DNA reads TGCGCCAGCAGTGAGGACAGAGGGAACACTGAAGCTTTCTTT. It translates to CASSEDRGNTEAFF.